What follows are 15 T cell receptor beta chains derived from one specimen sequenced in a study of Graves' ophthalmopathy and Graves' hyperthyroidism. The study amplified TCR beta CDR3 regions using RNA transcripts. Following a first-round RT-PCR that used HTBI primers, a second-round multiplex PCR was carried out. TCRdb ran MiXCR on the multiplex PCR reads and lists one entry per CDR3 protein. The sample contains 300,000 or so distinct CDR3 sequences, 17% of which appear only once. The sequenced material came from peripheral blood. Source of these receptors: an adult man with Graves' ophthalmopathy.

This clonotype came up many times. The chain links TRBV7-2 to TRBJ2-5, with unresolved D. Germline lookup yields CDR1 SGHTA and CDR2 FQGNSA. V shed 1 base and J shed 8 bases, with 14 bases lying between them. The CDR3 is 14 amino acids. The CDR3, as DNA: TGTGCCAGCAGCTTAGGCAGTACCAAGAGAACCCAGTACTTC. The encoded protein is CASSLGSTKRTQYF. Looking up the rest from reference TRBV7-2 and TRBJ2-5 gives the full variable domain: GAGVSQSPSNKVTEKGKDVELRCDPISGHTALYWYRQSLGQGLEFLIYFQGNSAPDKSGLPSDRFSAERTGGSVSTLTIQRTQQEDSAVYLCASSLGSTKRTQYFGPGTRLLVL.

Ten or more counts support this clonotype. CDR3 protein: CASSLGPGQGKNIQYF. The CDR3 nucleotides read TGTGCCAGCAGCTTGGGACCGGGACAGGGGAAAAACATTCAGTACTTC. V gene TRBV5-4 combines with J gene TRBJ2-4, with TRBD1 matching over 10 bases. The germline V gene encodes CDR1 SGHNT and CDR2 YYREEE (reference sequence). The CDR3 loop spans 16 amino acids. Trimming removed 0 bases from V and 4 bases from J; junction bases left unmatched: 4.

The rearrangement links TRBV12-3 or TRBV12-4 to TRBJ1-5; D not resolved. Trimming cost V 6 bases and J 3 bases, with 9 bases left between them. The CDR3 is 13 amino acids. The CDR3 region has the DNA TGTGCCAGCAGGGATACACACAATCAGCCCCAGCATTTT. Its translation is CASRDTHNQPQHF.

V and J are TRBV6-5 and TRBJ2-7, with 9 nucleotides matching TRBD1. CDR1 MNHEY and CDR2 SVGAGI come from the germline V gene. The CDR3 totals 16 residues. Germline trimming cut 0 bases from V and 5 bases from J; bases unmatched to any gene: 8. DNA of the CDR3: TGTGCCAGCAGTTACTCGGGAGGGACAGGGCTCCACGAGCAGTACTTC. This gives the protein CASSYSGGTGLHEQYF.

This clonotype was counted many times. The CDR3 DNA sequence: TGCAGCGCCGTGGGAGGAAGCTCTGGGGCCAACGTCCTGACTTTC. Translated: CSAVGGSSGANVLTF. This chain joins TRBV29-1 and TRBJ2-6; D perhaps matches TRBD2 (6 bases). The CDR3 runs 15 residues. Trimming removed 7 bases at V and 0 bases at J, with 13 bases between. Germline CDR1 reads SQVTM; CDR2 reads ANQGSEA.

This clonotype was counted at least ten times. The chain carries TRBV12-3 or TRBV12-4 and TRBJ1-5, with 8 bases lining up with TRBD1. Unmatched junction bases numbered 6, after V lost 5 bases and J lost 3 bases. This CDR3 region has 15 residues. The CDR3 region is CASSQGAEVNQPQHF. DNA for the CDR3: TGTGCCAGCAGTCAGGGGGCGGAGGTCAATCAGCCCCAGCATTTT.

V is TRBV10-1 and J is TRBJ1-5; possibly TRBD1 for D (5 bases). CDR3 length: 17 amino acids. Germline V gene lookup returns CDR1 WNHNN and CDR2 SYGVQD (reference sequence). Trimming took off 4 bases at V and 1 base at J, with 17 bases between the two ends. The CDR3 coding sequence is TGCGCCAGCAGTGGAAAAGGGGAAAGAACGAGCAATCAGCCCCAGCATTTT. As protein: CASSGKGERTSNQPQHF.

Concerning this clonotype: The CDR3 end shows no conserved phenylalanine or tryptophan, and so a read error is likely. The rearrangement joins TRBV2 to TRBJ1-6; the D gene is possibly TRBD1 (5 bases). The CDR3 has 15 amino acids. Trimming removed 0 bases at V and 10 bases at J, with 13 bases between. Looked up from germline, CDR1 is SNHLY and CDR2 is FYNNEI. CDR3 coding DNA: TGTGCCAGCAGTGAAGCGCAGGGACGGCGGTCACCCCTCCACTAT. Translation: CASSEAQGRRSPLHY.

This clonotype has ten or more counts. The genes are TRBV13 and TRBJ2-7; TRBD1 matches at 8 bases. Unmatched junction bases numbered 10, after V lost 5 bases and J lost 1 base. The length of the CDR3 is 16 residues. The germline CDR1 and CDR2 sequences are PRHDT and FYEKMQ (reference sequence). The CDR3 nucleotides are TGTGCCAGCAGCGCCAGGGGGCGCAGGGGTTCCTACGAGCAGTACTTC. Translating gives CASSARGRRGSYEQYF.

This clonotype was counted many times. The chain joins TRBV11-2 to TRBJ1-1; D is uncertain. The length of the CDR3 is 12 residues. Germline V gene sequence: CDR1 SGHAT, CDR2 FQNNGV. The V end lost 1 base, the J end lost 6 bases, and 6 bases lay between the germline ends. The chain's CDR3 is CASSLVSAEAFF. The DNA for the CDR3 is TGTGCCAGCAGCTTAGTGAGCGCTGAAGCTTTCTTT.

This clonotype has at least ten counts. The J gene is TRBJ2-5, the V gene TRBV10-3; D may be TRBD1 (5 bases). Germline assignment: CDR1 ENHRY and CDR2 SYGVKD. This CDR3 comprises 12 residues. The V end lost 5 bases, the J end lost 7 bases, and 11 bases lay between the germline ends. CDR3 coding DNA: TGTGCCATCAGTCAGGACAAGGGGACCCAGTACTTC. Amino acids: CAISQDKGTQYF.

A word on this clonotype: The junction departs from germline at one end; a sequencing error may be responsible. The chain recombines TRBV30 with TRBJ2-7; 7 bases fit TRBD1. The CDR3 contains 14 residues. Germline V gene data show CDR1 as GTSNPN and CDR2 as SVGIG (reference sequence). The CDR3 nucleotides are TGTGCCTGGAGGGTAGAGGGGGCCACCTCCGAGCAGTCCTTC. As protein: CAWRVEGATSEQSF. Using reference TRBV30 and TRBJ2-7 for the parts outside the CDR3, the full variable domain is SQTIHQWPATLVQPVGSPLSLECTVEGTSNPNLYWYRQAAGRGLQLLFYSVGIGQISSEVPQNLSASRPQDRQFILSSKKLLLSDSGFYLCAWRVEGATSEQSFGPGTRLTVT.

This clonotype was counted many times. CDR3 loop: CASSRGTDLGTEAFF. In nucleotides, the CDR3 is TGTGCCAGCTCCAGAGGCACGGATTTGGGCACTGAAGCTTTCTTT. The rearrangement joins TRBV18 to TRBJ1-1; D gene uncertain. V lost 6 bases and J lost 4, with 18 bases in between. The CDR3 sequence is 15 residues long. Germline CDR1 is KGHSH and CDR2 is LQKENI.

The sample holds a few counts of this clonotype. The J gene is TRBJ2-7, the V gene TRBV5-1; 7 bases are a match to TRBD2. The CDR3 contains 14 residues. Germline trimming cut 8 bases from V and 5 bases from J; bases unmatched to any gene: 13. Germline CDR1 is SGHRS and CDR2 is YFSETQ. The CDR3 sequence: CASSASPTSHEQYF. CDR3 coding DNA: TGCGCCAGTAGCGCGTCCCCGACTAGCCACGAGCAGTACTTC.

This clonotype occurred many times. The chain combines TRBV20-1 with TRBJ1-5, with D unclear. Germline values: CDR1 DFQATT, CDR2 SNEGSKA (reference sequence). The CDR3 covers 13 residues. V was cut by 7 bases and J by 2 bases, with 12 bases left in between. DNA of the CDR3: TGCAGTGTAAAAGACCCTCGCAATCAGCCCCAGCATTTT. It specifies CSVKDPRNQPQHF.